Listed below are T cell receptor beta chains from one sample, sequenced in a study of CD8 T cells in Susac syndrome. In TCRdb, the immunoSEQ multiplex PCR reads were re-called with MiXCR into one record per CDR3 protein. Here the sample spans approximately 210,000 distinct CDR3 sequences, 94% being singletons. The sequencing sample was made of CD4+ T cells from PBMCs. Receptor source: a human donor with Susac syndrome. CDR3s include the opening cysteine and the closing phenylalanine or tryptophan. The D gene is left open where the match is weak. The size entry is marked missing in some rows and otherwise reads once, few, many or a size class.

J | size | V | D | DNA | CDR3
TRBJ1-5 | NA | TRBV19 | NA | TGTGCCAGTGAAGCGCCGGGTCCCGGGGGGCAGCCCCAGCATTTT | CASEAPGPGGQPQHF
TRBJ1-2 | NA | TRBV4-2 | TRBD1 | TGTGCCAGCAGCCAGACCAGGGGGAACTATGGCTACACCTTC | CASSQTRGNYGYTF
TRBJ2-5 | NA | TRBV5-4 | NA | TGTGCCAGCAGCTTTGACACGGGACTTGAGACCCAGTACTTC | CASSFDTGLETQYF
TRBJ1-2 | NA | TRBV11-3 | TRBD1 | TGTGCCAGCACCCTGGGCAGGGGGAGTACCTATGGCTACACCTTC | CASTLGRGSTYGYTF
TRBJ2-1 | NA | TRBV19 | NA | TGTGCCAGCAGTATCGGCAACATTAATGAGCAGTTCTTC | CASSIGNINEQFF
TRBJ1-2 | NA | TRBV4-1 | NA | TGCGCCAGCAGCCAAGACCGGGGGAATGGCTACACCTTC | CASSQDRGNGYTF
TRBJ1-4 | NA | TRBV6-5 | NA | TGTGCCAGTCGACGGACAGACGAAAAACTGTTTTTT | CASRRTDEKLFF
TRBJ2-7 | NA | TRBV20-1 | TRBD1 | TGCAGTGCAGAAAGTCCGACAGGGGGCGGCGAGCAGTACTTC | CSAESPTGGGEQYF
TRBJ1-1 | NA | TRBV5-6 | NA | TGTGCCAGCAGCGCAGTTTTAACTGAAGCTTTCTTT | CASSAVLTEAFF
TRBJ2-5 | NA | TRBV3-1 | NA | TGTGCCAGCAGCCAAGACTTGGCTAGCCGAGAGACCCAGTACTTC | CASSQDLASRETQYF
TRBJ2-5 | NA | TRBV7-2 | NA | TGTGCCAGCTACCCCAACAGGGCGGCAGAGACCCAGTACTTC | CASYPNRAAETQYF
TRBJ1-2 | NA | TRBV18 | NA | TGTGCCAGCTCACCGTCAGGAAACTATGGCTACACCTTC | CASSPSGNYGYTF
TRBJ2-2 | once | TRBV5-1 | NA | TGCGCCAGCAGCCTAACCTACAGGGAGAACACCGGGGAGCTGTTTTTT | CASSLTYRENTGELFF
TRBJ2-5 | NA | TRBV5-8 | TRBD1 | TGTGCCAGCAGCCTGGACAGGGGATTTGGAGAGACCCAGTACTTC | CASSLDRGFGETQYF
TRBJ2-7 | NA | TRBV23-1 | NA | TGCGCCAGCAGCCACCGGGCCCACGAGCAGTACTTC | CASSHRAHEQYF
TRBJ2-1 | NA | TRBV9 | NA | TGTGCCAGCAGCGTATTGAGAAATGAGCAGTTCTTC | CASSVLRNEQFF
TRBJ2-2 | NA | TRBV4-3 | NA | TGCGCCAGCAGCCAAGGTTCAAGGGGAGGAGAGTCGGAGCTGTTTTTT | CASSQGSRGGESELFF
TRBJ1-2 | once | TRBV6-6 | NA | TGTGCCAGCATCCCTACCGGGCAGAACTATGGCTACACCTTC | CASIPTGQNYGYTF
TRBJ2-1 | NA | TRBV7-2 | TRBD2 | TGTGCCAGCAGCTTAGAGGGACTAGGTAGTGAGCAGTTCTTC | CASSLEGLGSEQFF
TRBJ2-2 | NA | TRBV7-8 | TRBD1 | TGTGCCAGCAGCTTCCGGGACAGGGAAACCGGGGAGCTGTTTTTT | CASSFRDRETGELFF
TRBJ2-5 | NA | TRBV30 | NA | TGTGCCTGGAGTACAGGCGGGGAGACCCAGTACTTC | CAWSTGGETQYF
TRBJ2-3 | NA | TRBV4-3 | NA | TGCGCCAGCAGCCAAGACTCTCGGGCAGATACGCAGTATTTT | CASSQDSRADTQYF
TRBJ1-6 | NA | TRBV9 | NA | TGTGCCAGCAGCGTTAGCTCCAGCTCCTATAATTCACCCCTCCACTTT | CASSVSSSSYNSPLHF
TRBJ2-1 | NA | TRBV20-1 | NA | TGCAGTGCTAGCAATGAGGGGTACAATGAGCAGTTCTTC | CSASNEGYNEQFF
TRBJ2-7 | NA | TRBV19 | NA | TGTGCCACCCCAGACTACGAGCAGTACTTC | CATPDYEQYF
TRBJ1-5 | NA | TRBV5-6 | TRBD1 | TGTGCCAGCAGCCGCGGACAGGGCCACAATCAGCCCCAGCATTTT | CASSRGQGHNQPQHF
TRBJ1-2 | NA | TRBV6-1 | NA | TGTGCCAGCAGTGAAGTTGCGGGGACATATGGCTACACCTTC | CASSEVAGTYGYTF
TRBJ1-6 | NA | TRBV12-3/TRBV12-4 | TRBD1 | TGTGCCAGCAGGGGGACAGAGTATAATTCACCCCTCCACTTT | CASRGTEYNSPLHF
TRBJ2-3 | once | TRBV11-2 | TRBD2 | TGTGCCAGCAGCCGGCCGGCTAGCGGAGATACGCAGTATTTT | CASSRPASGDTQYF
TRBJ1-4 | NA | TRBV5-4 | NA | TGTGCCAGCAGCTCCGGGAGCGAGAATGAAAAACTGTTTTTT | CASSSGSENEKLFF